One and the same sample provided the 20 T cell receptor beta chains below, sequenced in a study of T-cell memory formation after mild COVID-19. TCRdb analysed the 5' RACE reads with MiXCR anew, one entry per CDR3 protein. The table has 130,000 to 150,000 distinct CDR3 sequences, approximately 6% seen once; the top ten hold under 2.5%. Sequencing was done on a sample of PBMCs or a T cell subset sorted from them (not recorded which). These TCRs come from an adult woman who had mild COVID-19 (a few samples of this study predate the infection). Cell type and time point are not known.

This clonotype came up many times. The V call is TRBV5-5, the J call TRBJ2-1, with 7 bases identical to TRBD2. Per germline, CDR1 SGHKS and CDR2 YYEKEE (reference sequence). The CDR3 totals 15 residues. The V and J ends lost 4 bases and 16 bases, in that order; junction bases with no gene match: 20. In DNA form, the CDR3 reads TGTGCCAGCAGCCCCATTGACGTGGTAGGGACTAAACGATTCTTC. Translating it yields CASSPIDVVGTKRFF. Filled out from reference TRBV5-5 and TRBJ2-1, the complete variable domain reads DAGVTQSPTHLIKTRGQQVTLRCSPISGHKSVSWYQQVLGQGPQFIFQYYEKEERGRGNFPDRFSARQFPNYSSELNVNALLLGDSALYLCASSPIDVVGTKRFFGPGTRLTVL.

This clonotype was seen more than once but under ten times. The CDR3 DNA sequence: TGTGCCTGGAGTCCCCCGGGACAGTCCTATGGCTACACCTTC. This gives the protein CAWSPPGQSYGYTF. This sequence joins TRBV30 and TRBJ1-2; 7 bases match TRBD1. J was trimmed by 4 bases and V by 2 bases; bases with no gene match: 7. Germline assignment: CDR1 GTSNPN and CDR2 SVGIG (reference sequence). The CDR3 contains 14 residues.

This clonotype was observed many times. This rearrangement joins TRBV9 to TRBJ2-2, with 12 bases matching TRBD2. Losses at the gene ends were 0 bases for V and 6 bases for J; bases not matched to a gene: 6. CDR1 is SGDLS and CDR2 is YYNGEE in the germline V gene. There are 17 residues in the CDR3. The CDR3 sequence: CASSVATGTSGPGELFF. Written as DNA, the CDR3 is TGTGCCAGCAGCGTAGCTACTGGGACTAGCGGGCCCGGGGAGCTGTTTTTT.

There are a few counts of this clonotype. The chain couples TRBV27 to TRBJ1-5, with a weak D call TRBD1 (5 bases). In germline, CDR1 is MNHEY, CDR2 SMNVEV (reference sequence). The V end lost 3 bases, the J end lost 5 bases, and 8 bases lay between the germline ends. There are 13 residues in the CDR3. The CDR3 DNA follows: TGTGCCAGCAGTTTCAGGGAGGATCAGCCCCAGCATTTT. Its translation is CASSFREDQPQHF.

The rearrangement links TRBV24-1 to TRBJ1-2; D gene uncertain. The CDR3 is 14 residues long. The germline CDR1 and CDR2 sequences are KGHDR and SFDVKD. The V end was cut by 3 bases, the J end by 7 bases, with 14 bases between. Written as DNA, the CDR3 is TGTGCCACCAGTGATCCGGGGATCCCCTCTGGCTACACCTTC. Translating it yields CATSDPGIPSGYTF.

The chain joins TRBV4-1 to TRBJ1-1; 9 nucleotides match TRBD1. V lost 0 bases and J lost 8; bases outside the gene matches: 7. The V gene's germline CDR1 is MGHRA and CDR2 YSYEKL. The CDR3 spans 15 residues. CDR3 loop: CASSQDPVGTGEAFF. DNA of the CDR3: TGCGCCAGCAGCCAAGATCCGGTGGGGACAGGGGAAGCTTTCTTT.

In this sample, this clonotype turned up a few times. This chain links TRBV15 with TRBJ2-3; 15 bases fit TRBD2. Germline CDR1 reads LNHNV; CDR2 reads YYDKDF (reference sequence). This CDR3 comprises 16 residues. V gave up 5 bases and J gave up 4 bases; unmatched junction bases: 4. The CDR3 sequence: CATSARTSGRADTQYF. The CDR3 nucleotides are TGTGCCACCAGCGCCCGGACTAGCGGGAGGGCAGATACGCAGTATTTT.

J is TRBJ1-1 and V is TRBV13; D may be TRBD1 (5 bases). This CDR3 is 13 amino acids long. In germline, CDR1 is PRHDT, CDR2 FYEKMQ (reference sequence). The V end was cut by 2 bases, the J end by 7 bases, with 11 bases between. The DNA of the CDR3 is TGTGCCAGCAGCTTATTGGGGGTTCGTGAAGCTTTCTTT. It yields the protein CASSLLGVREAFF.

This clonotype was seen a handful of times. The chain carries TRBV10-3 and TRBJ2-5; D is unclear. Per germline, CDR1 ENHRY and CDR2 SYGVKD. The length of the CDR3 is 15 residues. V was pared by 0 bases and J by 1 base, with 9 bases between. In DNA, the CDR3 is TGTGCCATCAGTGAGTCCGGGCGGTTCCAAGAGACCCAGTACTTC. Encoded protein: CAISESGRFQETQYF.

This clonotype was observed a few times. The chain carries TRBV4-3 and TRBJ2-7; a possible D gene is TRBD2 (5 bases). V was clipped by 0 bases and J by 6 bases, with 9 bases between them. The CDR3 sequence is 13 residues long. Germline CDR1 and CDR2: LGHNA and YSLEER. CDR3 amino acids: CASSQDFSGEQYF. The DNA of the CDR3 is TGCGCCAGCAGCCAAGATTTCAGCGGCGAGCAGTACTTC.

This clonotype appeared a few times. CDR3 DNA sequence: TGTGCCAGCTCACCAGTATCCCTGGCCGCGCGAGGCACTGAAGCTTTCTTT. Protein sequence: CASSPVSLAARGTEAFF. This chain links TRBV18 with TRBJ1-1; D unclear. The V end was cut by 2 bases, the J end by 4 bases, with 20 bases between. The CDR3 loop spans 17 amino acids. In germline, CDR1 is KGHSH, CDR2 LQKENI. Supplemented by reference TRBV18 and TRBJ1-1, the full variable domain reads NAGVMQNPRHLVRRRGQEARLRCSPMKGHSHVYWYRQLPEEGLKFMVYLQKENIIDESGMPKERFSAEFPKEGPSILRIQQVVRGDSAAYFCASSPVSLAARGTEAFFGQGTRLTVV.

This clonotype has only a few counts. CDR3 sequence (DNA): TGTGCCAGTAGTGGGGACAGGGCCCTTTATAGCAATCAGCCCCAGCATTTT. It codes for CASSGDRALYSNQPQHF. The rearrangement uses TRBV19 and TRBJ1-5; the match to TRBD1 covers 9 bases. In germline, CDR1 is LNHDA, CDR2 SQIVND (reference sequence). Trimming at V came to 5 bases and at J to 0 bases, leaving 8 bases not matched to a gene. There are 17 residues in the CDR3.

This clonotype was counted at least ten times. V gene TRBV10-3 combines with J gene TRBJ2-7; 10 nucleotides match TRBD1. V gave up 3 bases and J gave up 5 bases; unmatched junction bases: 4. Germline CDR1 is ENHRY and CDR2 is SYGVKD. The CDR3 runs 14 residues. The CDR3 bases are TGTGCCATCAGTGACAGACAGGGGGCCCACGAGCAGTACTTC. Translating gives CAISDRQGAHEQYF.

The genes are TRBV11-2 and TRBJ1-1; D gene uncertain. The CDR3 is 13 residues long. V was pared by 2 bases and J by 6 bases, with 10 bases between. The germline V gene has CDR1 SGHAT and CDR2 FQNNGV. In nucleotides, the CDR3 is TGTGCCAGCAGCTTATCTACTAGGTCTGAAGCTTTCTTT. Translated, it gives CASSLSTRSEAFF.

The V gene is TRBV3-1, the J gene TRBJ2-1; maybe TRBD2 (6 bases). CDR3 length equals 16 residues. Germline V gene lookup returns CDR1 LGHDT and CDR2 YNNKEL (reference sequence). Trimming left V 3 bases short and J 5 bases short, with 17 bases between. This CDR3 reads CASSHSSTRTNNEQFF. Here the CDR3 DNA reads TGTGCCAGCAGCCACTCTTCGACTAGGACAAACAATGAGCAGTTCTTC.

This clonotype was counted many times. The junction does not match germline at one end; this may be a read error. The chain joins TRBV7-7 to TRBJ2-7; D not certain. CDR3 length: 15 residues. Germline CDR1 is SSHAT and CDR2 is FNYEAQ (reference sequence). The CDR3 reads CASSFLLGDSYEQYF. CDR3 nucleotides: TGTGCTAGCAGCTTCCTTTTAGGAGACTCCTACGAGCAGTACTTC.

This clonotype was seen repeatedly, ten times or more. This sequence joins TRBV5-1 and TRBJ2-7, with D perhaps given as TRBD1 or TRBD2 (5 bases each). Germline-derived CDR1 and CDR2 are SGHRS and YFSETQ. V was trimmed by 5 bases and J by 2 bases, leaving 32 bases between them. CDR3 size: 20 residues. CDR3 protein: CASSHRPPGGDTGLTYEQYF. The CDR3 nucleotides are TGCGCCAGCAGTCACCGCCCGCCTGGGGGTGATACGGGGCTTACCTACGAGCAGTACTTC. The variable domain in full, completed from reference TRBV5-1 and TRBJ2-7, reads KAGVTQTPRYLIKTRGQQVTLSCSPISGHRSVSWYQQTPGQGLQFLFEYFSETQRNKGNFPGRFSGRQFSNSRSEMNVSTLELGDSALYLCASSHRPPGGDTGLTYEQYFGPGTRLTVT.

The chain couples TRBV12-3 or TRBV12-4 to TRBJ1-6, with D possibly matching TRBD1 (5 bases). Trimming removed 6 bases at V and 14 bases at J, with 14 bases between. The CDR3 runs to 12 residues. CDR3 protein: CASSPGLGALHF. CDR3 coding DNA: TGTGCCAGCAGCCCTGGTCTAGGGGCCCTCCACTTT.

A few counts support this clonotype. V gene TRBV4-3 combines with J gene TRBJ1-5, with D uncertain. V shed 0 bases and J shed 6 bases, with 12 bases lying between them. The CDR3 covers 15 residues. Germline CDR1 reads LGHNA; CDR2 reads YSLEER. CDR3 bases: TGCGCCAGCAGCCAAGATTATACGGTTACTCAGCCCCAGCATTTT. It translates to CASSQDYTVTQPQHF.

The rearrangement links TRBV20-1 to TRBJ1-2, with no clear D. The CDR3 length is 11 residues. Trimming left V 1 base short and J 6 bases short, with 6 bases between. Germline lookup yields CDR1 DFQATT and CDR2 SNEGSKA (reference sequence). The CDR3 DNA is TGCAGTGCTAGAGTGGCAGATGGCTACACCTTC. The encoded protein is CSARVADGYTF.